What follows is one TCR beta chain and its context. The CDR3 extends over 16 amino acids. The germline V gene has CDR1 LGHNA and CDR2 YNFKEQ. V lost 1 base, J lost 3 bases, and 2 bases stayed unmatched. The data are from a study of human T cells and chemical hapten exposure. For the study at large: Diagnoses of alopecia areata, totalis or universalis occurred in mostly female patients. Small pooled library volume differences mainly caused per-sample TCR yield variation.

TCRdb analysed the RACE reads with MiXCR anew, one entry per CDR3 protein. The sample gives some 84,000 distinct CDR3 sequences, about 8% of which show up once; 2% to 3% is in the top ten. Time point: pre-sensitization, week 0. Treatment: therapeutic diphenylcyclopropenone sensitization with weekly scalp DPC. This TCR was recovered from a man aged 35-49 years with alopecia areata. Some clones in this sample may be carry-over from other donors' samples. The V gene is TRBV4-2, the J gene TRBJ2-1, with TRBD2 matching 11 bases. The source material was whole blood, sampled in connection with sensitization to the hapten diphenylcyclopropenone (DPC). CDR3 in DNA: TGTGCCAGCAGCCAAGTAGCGGGAGGGGTCTACAATGAGCAGTTCTTC. Its protein is CASSQVAGGVYNEQFF.